The entry that follows covers one T cell receptor beta chain sequence. This clonotype has a handful of counts. Its recognized antigen is unknown. Base qualities are not provided; no much larger clone lies one nucleotide away. V trim: 3 bases; J trim: 3 bases; unmatched bases: 9. From cysteine to phenylalanine, the CDR3 is 15 amino acids long. Only CDR3 DNA remains: 45 bases, in frame from the first base. Taken from the germline V gene (reference sequence), the CDR1 and CDR2 loops are DFQATT and SNEGSKA. This specimen belongs to a study of spatial heterogeneity in lung cancer (dated by TCRdb to between 2018 and 2021). About the investigation overall: More beta-chain than alpha-chain transcripts were consistently detected, likely reflecting higher beta-chain transcript abundance. At surgery, both alpha and beta chains were TCR-sequenced in roughly 230 tumor regions, about 64 matched nontumor lung samples and a few dozen PBMC samples. In the raw uncorrected reads, each unique combination of TCR and UMI appeared more than ten times on average. In non-small cell lung cancer, the study quantitatively compared TCR alpha and beta repertoires across several tumor regions, matched nontumor lung, and blood. Nonsynonymous mutation counts, determined by whole-exome sequencing of tumor tissue, were related to features of the TCR repertoire. Results the study describes overall, beyond this receptor: Additional single-cell paired TCR alpha and beta sequencing was considered necessary to confirm, at a functional level, the hypothesis that regional TCRs recognize regional mutations.

The sample's time point, from its label and the paper: sample taken at primary tumor resection. Samples were obtained from 72 patients with early-stage, untreated non-small cell lung cancer from the lung TRACERx cohort. For TCR sequencing, whole RNA was extracted from tumor and nontumor lung tissue, or from cryopreserved PBMC samples, and no cell sorting was done. Only patients for whom sufficient RNA was available from at least two tumor regions were selected for TCR sequencing. Before being selected, tumor and adjacent nontumor lung specimens were reviewed by a lung pathologist. Library generation was performed with 5' RACE. The run used a NextSeq 500. The TCR library protocol attached a unique molecular identifier to each TCR cDNA molecule to allow correction of PCR and sequencing errors. In the authors' own workflow: Decombinator tools were used for TCR identification, UMI-based error correction and CDR3 extraction. TCRs above a frequency of 2 per 1,000, corresponding to the top 1% of the tumor frequency distribution, were defined as expanded. Each repertoire was subsampled 100 times to 5,000 TCRs, after which Renyi diversity was computed with the R vegan package. CDR3 similarity networks were built from amino acid triplet string-kernel similarity, with CDR3s being connected when pairwise similarity was above 0.82. TCRdb took the public reads, trimmed them with fastp at Q25, ran MiXCR for clone calling and kept in-frame beta chains. Rows merge per CDR3 protein into single entries with the most common DNA and genes. None of the V and J calls come from the authors' own analysis; TCRdb made them. The sample table contains approximately 6,200 distinct CDR3 sequences; only one count was recorded for around 18% of them. The ten top clones hold around 17% of the sample.

This specimen was normal lung tissue next to the tumor, taken at surgery. The clonotype was recovered from a male donor with early-stage non-small cell lung cancer. Rearrangement joined TRBV20-1 to TRBJ2-3; TRBD2 aligns with 7 central bases. The CDR3 amino acid sequence is: CSASGIAGPTDTQYF. The sequence in DNA is TGCAGTGCTAGCGGAATAGCGGGCCCGACAGATACGCAGTATTTT.